This TCR beta chain came from a study of T cell responses to AZD1222 COVID-19 vaccine (dated by TCRdb to the early 2020s). Background on the whole study: A total of approximately 240 trial participants underwent TCR sequencing, of whom 207 received two doses of AZD1222 and around 25 received two doses of the MenACWY control vaccine. Trial participants were enrolled into age subgroups of 18-55, 56-69 and 70-plus years, which contained around 140, 26 and 57 TCR-sequenced participants, respectively. Paper-wide results and their limitations: After two AZD1222 doses, spike-specific TCR breadth and depth were significantly higher than at day 0 and than in MenACWY recipients. CD4 TCRs associated with the vaccine covered the entire spike protein, and the dominant responses were in regions 160-218 and 743-854. Conclusions about previously exposed vaccinees are limited, since just six or seven AZD1222 recipients were seropositive for SARS-CoV-2 at baseline. The 56-69-year group was small, and its depth increase did not reach significance, likely because of low power. Nearly half of unique spike-specific TCRs reportedly recognized epitopes outside regions mutated in the B.1.351 and B.1.1.7 variants. Because no day 14 peak-response samples were available, the repertoires could be characterized only after the peak T cell response. Participants were mostly white British, with more females than males. The authors suggested clonal diversity may have been underestimated.

The germline V gene (reference sequence) provides CDR1 SSHAT and CDR2 FNYEAQ. The CDR3 goes from the cysteine to the phenylalanine over 19 residues. Kept here is only the CDR3 DNA, which spans 57 bases and is read in frame from base 1. This clone occurred once. This receptor's antigen is unknown. One end of the junction is discordant with germline, which a read error may explain. Interpreted using the paper, the time point label stands for: about 28 days (+/-7) after the second vaccine dose. AZD1222 recipients with second doses at about 4 weeks or about 12 weeks were pooled, because spike-specific TCR depth and breadth did not differ between schedules. Vaccinee samples were obtained from the UK trials COV001 and COV002, which included a single-blind randomized controlled phase 2/3 trial of AZD1222 (ChAdOx1 nCoV-19) in healthy adults. For TCRbeta chain sequencing, PBMC samples were collected from trial participants at day 0 and at day 28 after the second dose.

The CDR3 regions of human TCRbeta chains were analyzed by immunosequencing. In the original analysis: Repertoire TCRs were checked for matches against a reference library of SARS-CoV-2-specific TCRs that had been generated using the MIRA antigen-specificity platform. Breadth was defined as the fraction of unique TCRs that were SARS-CoV-2-associated. Depth was defined as the fraction of total T cells that were SARS-CoV-2-associated. Using the MIRA data, each spike-specific TCR was mapped to the spike region that the TCR reacts to and placed in a CD4 or CD8 class. Log10-transformed breadth and depth values were compared by one-way ANOVA with Sidak's multiple comparisons tests. Held by TCRdb, this immuneACCESS table contains in-frame sequences only and omits some clones. Under half of the omission traces to an unresolved V gene where checked; the cause of the rest is unknown. V, J and clone size were drawn from that table, and D and trimming were deduced from the DNA. Counted in this sample were approximately 31,000 clones; 88% of them appeared once. Of the sample, roughly 15% is held by the ten largest clones.

The sample here was peripheral blood, taken 28 days after the second AZD1222 dose. The sequence derives from an adult who received the AZD1222 COVID-19 vaccine. The V gene is TRBV7-7 and the J gene is TRBJ2-7, with 7 bases in between that match TRBD1. CDR3 protein: CASSLGSDRRLLSSYEQYF. The DNA sequence is given as TGTGCTAGCAGCTTAGGGTCGGACAGGAGATTACTTAGCTCCTACGAGCAGTACTTC. Where the CDR3 stops, the reference TRBV7-7 and TRBJ2-7 genes take over; the full variable domain is GAGVSQSPRYKVTKRGQDVTLRCDPISSHATLYWYQQALGQGPEFLTYFNYEAQPDKSGLPSDRFSAERPEGSISTLTIQRTEQRDSAMYRCASSLGSDRRLLSSYEQYFGPGTRLTVT.